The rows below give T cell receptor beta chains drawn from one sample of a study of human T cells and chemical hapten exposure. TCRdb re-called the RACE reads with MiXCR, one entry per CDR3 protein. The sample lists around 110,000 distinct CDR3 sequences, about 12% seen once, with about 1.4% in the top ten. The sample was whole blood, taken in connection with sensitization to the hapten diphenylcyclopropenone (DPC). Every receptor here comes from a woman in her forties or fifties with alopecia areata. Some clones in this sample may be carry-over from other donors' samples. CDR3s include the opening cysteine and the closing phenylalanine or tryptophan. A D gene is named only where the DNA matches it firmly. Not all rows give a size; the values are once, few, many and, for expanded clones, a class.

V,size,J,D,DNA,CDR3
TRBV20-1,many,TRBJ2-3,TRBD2,TGCAGTGCTAGAGATGCTAGCGGGGGGACAGATACGCAGTATTTT,CSARDASGGTDTQYF
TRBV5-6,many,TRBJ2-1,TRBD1,TGTGCCAGCAGTCACGACAGGGGGCCACGTAATGAGCAGTTCTTC,CASSHDRGPRNEQFF
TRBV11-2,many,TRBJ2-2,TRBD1,TGTGCCAGCAGCTTAGCAGGGGGCACCGGGGAGCTGTTTTTT,CASSLAGGTGELFF
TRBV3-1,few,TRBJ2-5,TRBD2,TGTGCCAGCAGCCGCCGGACTAGCGGGGAGGGGGCGGAGACCCAGTACTTC,CASSRRTSGEGAETQYF
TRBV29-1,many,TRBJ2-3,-,TGCAGCGTTGGTGGACATCACACAGATACGCAGTATTTT,CSVGGHHTDTQYF
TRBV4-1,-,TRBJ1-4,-,TGCGCCAGCAGCCAAGATTATAGGACCACAAATAATGAAAAACTGTTTTTT,CASSQDYRTTNNEKLFF
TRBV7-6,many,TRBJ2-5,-,TGTGCCAGCAGCTTAGTGCCGGAGACCCAGTACTTC,CASSLVPETQYF
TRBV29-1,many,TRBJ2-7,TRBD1,TGCAGCGTCGCCGGGACAGGGAATTCCGAGCAGTACTTC,CSVAGTGNSEQYF
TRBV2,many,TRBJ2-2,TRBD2,TGTGCCAGCAGGAGGGAGGGGATTGGCGGGGAGCTGTTTTTT,CASRREGIGGELFF
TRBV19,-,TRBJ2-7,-,TGTGCCAGTAGGAGCGATACAGGGAGCGGAGACGAGCAGTACTTC,CASRSDTGSGDEQYF
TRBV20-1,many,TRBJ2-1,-,TGCAGTGCCCCAGCAGGGGTCCTCAACAATGAGCAGTTCTTC,CSAPAGVLNNEQFF
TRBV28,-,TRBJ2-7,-,TGTGCCAGCAGTTTATCGTGGGACATTCGGTCTAGTCCCTTTTTC,CASSLSWDIRSSPFF
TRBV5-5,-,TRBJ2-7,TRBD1,TGTGCCAGCAGCTTTTTTCTACAGGGGGACTACGAGCAGTACTTC,CASSFFLQGDYEQYF
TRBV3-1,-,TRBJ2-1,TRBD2,TGTGCCAGCAGCCACGGACTAGCGGTGGGAAATGAGCAGTTCTTC,CASSHGLAVGNEQFF
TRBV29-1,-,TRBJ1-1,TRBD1,TGCAGCGTTGATCTGGGACAGGGCGTGAACACTGAAGCTTTCTTT,CSVDLGQGVNTEAFF
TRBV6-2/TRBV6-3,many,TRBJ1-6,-,TGTGCCAGCAGCGGCCCCTCTCCACTCCACTTT,CASSGPSPLHF
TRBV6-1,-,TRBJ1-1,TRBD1,TGTGCCAGCAGTGAACCGGGACAGGGAATCACTGAAGCTTTCTTT,CASSEPGQGITEAFF
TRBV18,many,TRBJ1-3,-,TGTGCCAGCTCACCACCGGGAACCTTGCCCTCTGGAAACACCATATATTTT,CASSPPGTLPSGNTIYF
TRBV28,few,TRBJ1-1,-,TGTGCCAGCAACGGGGGTTTGACTGAAGCTTTCTTT,CASNGGLTEAFF
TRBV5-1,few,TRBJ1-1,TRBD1,TGCGCCAGCAGCCCGAGGGACAGGAGAGTAAACACTGAAGCTTTCTTT,CASSPRDRRVNTEAFF
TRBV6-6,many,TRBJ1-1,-,TGTGCCAGCAGTTCCGAGGTCCTCACTGAAGCTTTCTTT,CASSSEVLTEAFF
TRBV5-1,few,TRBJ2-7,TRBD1,TGCGCCAGCAGCTTATCCGCCGGGACAGGTTCTAGGGAGCAGTACTTC,CASSLSAGTGSREQYF
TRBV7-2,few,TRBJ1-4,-,TGTGCCAGCAGCCCAGCAGGCCAGGGGTACGAAAAACTGTTTTTT,CASSPAGQGYEKLFF
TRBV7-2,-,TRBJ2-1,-,TGTGCCAGCAGCTTAGAGAACGGGTGGTGGTTCTTC,CASSLENGWWFF
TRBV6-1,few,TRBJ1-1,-,TGTGCCAGCAGTGAAGGAGGGCCGATCACTGAAGCTTTCTTT,CASSEGGPITEAFF
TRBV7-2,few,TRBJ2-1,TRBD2,TGTGCCAGCAGCTCGCGGGGACTAGCGGGGGGCAGCTCCTACAATGAGCAGTTCTTC,CASSSRGLAGGSSYNEQFF
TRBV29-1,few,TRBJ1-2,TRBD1,TGCAGCATCTTGACAGGGGGCCACTATGGCTACACCTTC,CSILTGGHYGYTF
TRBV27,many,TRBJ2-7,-,TGTGCCAGCAGTTTATTAGACAGTACCTACGAGCAGTACTTC,CASSLLDSTYEQYF
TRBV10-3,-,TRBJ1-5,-,TGTGCCATCAGTGTACTCGGCAATCAGCCCCAGCATTTT,CAISVLGNQPQHF
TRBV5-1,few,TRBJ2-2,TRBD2,TGCGCCAGCAGCCCCTCAGCGGGAACGAACACCGGGGAGCTGTTTTTT,CASSPSAGTNTGELFF
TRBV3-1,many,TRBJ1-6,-,TGTGCCAGCAGCCATGGACCTAATTCACCCCTCCACTTT,CASSHGPNSPLHF
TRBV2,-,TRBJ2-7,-,TGTGCCAGCAGTGTTCGGCCGATCTACGAGCAGTACTTC,CASSVRPIYEQYF
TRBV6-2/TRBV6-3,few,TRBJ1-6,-,TGTGCCACCTGGGGCAGCGGCTCCTATAATTCACCCCTCCACTTT,CATWGSGSYNSPLHF
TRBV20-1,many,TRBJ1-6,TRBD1,TGCAGTGCTAGCAGGGGGCTCGATAATTCACCCCTCCACTTT,CSASRGLDNSPLHF
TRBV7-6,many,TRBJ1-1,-,TGTGCCAGCAGCCCTTCTCACAGGGAAACTGAAGCTTTCTTT,CASSPSHRETEAFF
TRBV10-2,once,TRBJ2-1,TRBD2,TGCGCCAGCAGTGCCCGTCAACTAGCGGGAAATGAGCAGTTCTTC,CASSARQLAGNEQFF
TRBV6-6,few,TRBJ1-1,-,TGTGCCAGCAGTTACAGTGCCCCCCCTGAAGCTTTCTTT,CASSYSAPPEAFF
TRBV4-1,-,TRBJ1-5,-,TGCGCCAGCAGCCAAGAATCCCGGGGGCGGCCCCAGCATTTT,CASSQESRGRPQHF
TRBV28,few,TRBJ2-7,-,TGTGCCAGCAGTCGTACGGTCTACGAGCAGTACTTC,CASSRTVYEQYF
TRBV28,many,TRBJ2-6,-,TGTGCCAGCAGTTTATTCGTCTCTGGGGCCAACGTCCTGACTTTC,CASSLFVSGANVLTF
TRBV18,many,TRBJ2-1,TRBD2,TGTGCCAGCTCACCAAGAGGGACTACCGACTACAATGAGCAGTTCTTC,CASSPRGTTDYNEQFF
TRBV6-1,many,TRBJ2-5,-,TGTGCCAGCAGTGAAGCTCTCGTCGGGTACTTC,CASSEALVGYF
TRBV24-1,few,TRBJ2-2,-,TGTGCCAGCAGGGAGACTAACACCGGGGAGCTGTTTTTT,CASRETNTGELFF
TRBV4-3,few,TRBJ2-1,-,TGCGCCAGCAGCTACAATTGGTTTTACAATGAGCAGTTCTTC,CASSYNWFYNEQFF
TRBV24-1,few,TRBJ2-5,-,TGTGCCACCGCAGGAGGGGGACAAGAGACCCAGTACTTC,CATAGGGQETQYF
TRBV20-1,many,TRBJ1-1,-,TGCAGTGCTAGAGAAGGGGGGACGAGGGAAGCTTTCTTT,CSAREGGTREAFF
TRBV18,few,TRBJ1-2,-,TGTGCCAGCTCACCACCTAACGTAGGAGGAAGCTATGGCTACACCTTC,CASSPPNVGGSYGYTF
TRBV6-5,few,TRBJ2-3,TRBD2,TGTGCCAGCAGGCTGGTAGCGGGGCGCACAGATACGCAGTATTTT,CASRLVAGRTDTQYF
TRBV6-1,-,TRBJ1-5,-,TGTGCCAGCAGTGGAATTTGGGGTTCCAATCAGCCCCAGCATTTT,CASSGIWGSNQPQHF
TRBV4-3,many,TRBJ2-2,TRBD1,TGCGCCAGCAGCCAAGTTAAGACAGGGGGTTTCCCTGCAACCGGGGAGCTGTTTTTT,CASSQVKTGGFPATGELFF
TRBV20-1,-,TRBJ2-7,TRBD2,TGCAGTGCTACCGGGACTAGCGGGAGGGTCGGCTACGAGCAGTACTTC,CSATGTSGRVGYEQYF
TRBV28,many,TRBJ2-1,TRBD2,TGTGCCAGCAGTTTAGGACGGGAGGGCCGCGGTGAGCAGTTCTTC,CASSLGREGRGEQFF
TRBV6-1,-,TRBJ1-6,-,TGTGCCAGCAGTGATCCTCCGGACAGTTATTCACCCCTCCACTTT,CASSDPPDSYSPLHF